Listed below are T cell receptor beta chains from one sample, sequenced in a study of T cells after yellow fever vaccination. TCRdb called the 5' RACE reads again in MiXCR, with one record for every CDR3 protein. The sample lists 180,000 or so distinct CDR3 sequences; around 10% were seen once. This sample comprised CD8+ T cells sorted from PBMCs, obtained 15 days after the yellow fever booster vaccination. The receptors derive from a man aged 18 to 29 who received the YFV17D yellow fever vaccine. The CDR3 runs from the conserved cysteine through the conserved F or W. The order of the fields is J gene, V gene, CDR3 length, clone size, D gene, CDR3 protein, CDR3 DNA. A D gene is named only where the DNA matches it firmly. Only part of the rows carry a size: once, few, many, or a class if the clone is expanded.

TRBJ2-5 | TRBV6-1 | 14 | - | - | CASSEGQFQETQYF | TGTGCCAGCAGTGAAGGTCAGTTCCAAGAGACCCAGTACTTC
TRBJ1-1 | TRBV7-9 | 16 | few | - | CASSFYWGRENTEAFF | TGTGCCAGCAGCTTTTACTGGGGCAGGGAGAACACTGAAGCTTTCTTT
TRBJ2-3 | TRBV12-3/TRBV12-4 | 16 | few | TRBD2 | CASSSPPSGATDTQYF | TGTGCCAGCAGTTCCCCTCCTAGCGGGGCCACAGATACGCAGTATTTT
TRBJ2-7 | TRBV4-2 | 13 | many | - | CASSQEAPLEQYF | TGTGCCAGCAGCCAAGAGGCCCCTCTCGAGCAGTACTTC
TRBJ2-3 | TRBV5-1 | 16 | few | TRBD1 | CASSFYDRAPTDTQYF | TGCGCCAGCAGCTTCTATGACAGGGCCCCCACAGATACGCAGTATTTT
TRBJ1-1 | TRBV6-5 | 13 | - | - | CASSFGQNTEAFF | TGTGCCAGCAGTTTTGGACAGAACACTGAAGCTTTCTTT
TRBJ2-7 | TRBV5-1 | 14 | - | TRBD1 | CASSLVTGGLEQYF | TGCGCCAGCAGCTTGGTTACAGGGGGGCTCGAGCAGTACTTC
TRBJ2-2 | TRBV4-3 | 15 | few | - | CASSQDGGRAGELFF | TGCGCCAGCAGCCAAGACGGGGGCAGGGCCGGGGAGCTGTTTTTT
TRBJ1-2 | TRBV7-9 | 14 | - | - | CASSSDQYRDGYTF | TGTGCCAGCAGCTCCGATCAATACAGAGATGGCTACACCTTC
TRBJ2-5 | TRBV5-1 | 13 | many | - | CASSLPPSPTQYF | TGCGCCAGCAGCTTACCGCCTAGTCCTACCCAGTACTTC
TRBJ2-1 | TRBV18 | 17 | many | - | CASSPKRVGVAYNEQFF | TGTGCCAGCTCACCTAAGAGGGTGGGGGTCGCCTACAATGAGCAGTTCTTC
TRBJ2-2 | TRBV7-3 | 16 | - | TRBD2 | CASSFGAGEYTGELFF | TGTGCCAGCAGCTTTGGAGCGGGGGAGTACACCGGGGAGCTGTTTTTT
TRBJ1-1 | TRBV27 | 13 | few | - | CASSLSMGGEAFF | TGTGCCAGCAGTTTATCGATGGGGGGAGAAGCTTTCTTT
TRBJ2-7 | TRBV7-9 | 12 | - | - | CASSLSRNEQYF | TGTGCCAGCAGCTTAAGTAGGAACGAGCAGTACTTC
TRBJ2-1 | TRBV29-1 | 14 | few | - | CSVEMAYSYNEQFF | TGCAGCGTTGAAATGGCGTACTCCTACAATGAGCAGTTCTTC
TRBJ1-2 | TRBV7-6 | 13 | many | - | CASSFSGTYGYTF | TGTGCCAGCAGCTTCTCAGGGACCTATGGCTACACCTTC
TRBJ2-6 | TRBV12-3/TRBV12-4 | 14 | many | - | CASSLNSGANVLTF | TGTGCCAGCAGCCTTAATTCTGGGGCCAACGTCCTGACTTTC
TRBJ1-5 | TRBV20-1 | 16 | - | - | CSARDLHRVRDQPQHF | TGCAGTGCTAGAGATTTGCACAGGGTGCGGGATCAGCCCCAGCATTTT
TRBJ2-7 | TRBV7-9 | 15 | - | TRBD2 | CASSHGLAGYYEQYF | TGTGCCAGCAGCCACGGACTAGCGGGGTACTACGAGCAGTACTTC
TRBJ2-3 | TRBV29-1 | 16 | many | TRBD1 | CSVEVWGKGATDTQYF | TGCAGCGTTGAAGTCTGGGGGAAGGGGGCCACAGATACGCAGTATTTT
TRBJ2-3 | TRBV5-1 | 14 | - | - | CASSHRRGTDTQYF | TGCGCCAGCAGCCACAGGAGGGGCACAGATACGCAGTATTTT
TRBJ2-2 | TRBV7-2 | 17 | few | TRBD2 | CASRDPGGEQNTGELFF | TGTGCCAGCAGGGACCCCGGGGGGGAGCAGAACACCGGGGAGCTGTTTTTT
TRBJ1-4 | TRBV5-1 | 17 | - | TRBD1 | CASSPGDRGSGGEKLFF | TGCGCCAGCAGCCCCGGGGACAGGGGCTCAGGCGGGGAAAAACTGTTTTTT
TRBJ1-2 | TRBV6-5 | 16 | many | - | CASSYRQAILLKGYTF | TGTGCCAGCAGTTACCGGCAGGCGATATTACTTAAGGGCTACACCTTC
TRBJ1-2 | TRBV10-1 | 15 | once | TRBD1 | CASSESRTGIYGYTF | TGCGCCAGCAGTGAGTCCCGGACAGGAATCTATGGCTACACCTTC
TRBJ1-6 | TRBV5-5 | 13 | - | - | CASSLGQGSPLHF | TGTGCCAGCAGCTTGGGGCAGGGATCACCCCTCCACTTT
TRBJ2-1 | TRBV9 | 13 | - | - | CASSGSSAYEQFF | TGTGCCAGCAGCGGTTCTAGCGCCTATGAGCAGTTCTTC
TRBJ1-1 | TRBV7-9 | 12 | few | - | CASSLSAVEAFF | TGTGCCAGCAGCTTGTCGGCCGTAGAAGCTTTCTTT
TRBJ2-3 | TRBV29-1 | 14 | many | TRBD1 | CSVETGTGKDTQYF | TGCAGCGTGGAAACCGGGACAGGGAAGGATACGCAGTATTTT
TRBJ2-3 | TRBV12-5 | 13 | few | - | CASAPEGDDTQYF | TGTGCTAGTGCCCCGGAGGGGGACGATACGCAGTATTTT
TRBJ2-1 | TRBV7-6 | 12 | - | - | CASSLGQVDVFF | TGTGCCAGCAGCTTAGGACAGGTGGATGTGTTCTTC
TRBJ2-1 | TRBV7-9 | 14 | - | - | CASSLLPSYNEQFF | TGTGCCAGCAGCTTACTTCCCAGTTACAATGAGCAGTTCTTC
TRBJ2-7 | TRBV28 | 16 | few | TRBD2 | CASSSWRGENSYEQYF | TGTGCCAGCAGTTCCTGGCGGGGGGAAAACTCCTACGAGCAGTACTTC
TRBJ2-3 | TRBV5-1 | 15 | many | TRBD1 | CASSAGQGGGDTQYF | TGCGCCAGCAGCGCCGGACAGGGTGGCGGGGATACGCAGTATTTT
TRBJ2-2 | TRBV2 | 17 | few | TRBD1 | CASKLGQGFPVTGELFF | TGTGCCAGCAAGCTGGGACAGGGGTTTCCAGTAACCGGGGAGCTGTTTTTT
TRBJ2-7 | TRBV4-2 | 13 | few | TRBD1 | CASRGGSYYEQYF | TGTGCCAGCCGAGGGGGCTCCTACTACGAGCAGTACTTC
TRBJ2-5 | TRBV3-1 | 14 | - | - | CASSQGTTIETQYF | TGTGCCAGCAGCCAGGGTACTACCATAGAGACCCAGTACTTC
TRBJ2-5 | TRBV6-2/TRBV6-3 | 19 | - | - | CASSYSSAALAGYQETQYF | TGTGCCAGCAGTTACTCGAGCGCAGCACTAGCTGGGTACCAAGAGACCCAGTACTTC
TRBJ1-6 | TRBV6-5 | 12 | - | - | CATKLGRDVLHF | TGTGCCACCAAATTGGGACGGGATGTCCTCCACTTT
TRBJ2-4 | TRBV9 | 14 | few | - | CASSVGSGRNIQYF | TGTGCCAGCAGCGTAGGGTCCGGGAGAAACATTCAGTACTTC
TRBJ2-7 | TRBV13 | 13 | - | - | CASSSTGFLKQYF | TGTGCCAGCAGCTCGACAGGATTCCTGAAGCAGTACTTC
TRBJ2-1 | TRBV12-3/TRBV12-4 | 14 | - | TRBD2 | CASSLPSGDNEQFF | TGTGCCAGCAGTTTACCTAGCGGGGACAATGAGCAGTTCTTC
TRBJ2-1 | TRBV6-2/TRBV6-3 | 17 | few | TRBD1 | CASSYHKQGAPYNEQFF | TGTGCCAGCAGTTACCATAAGCAGGGGGCGCCTTACAATGAGCAGTTCTTC
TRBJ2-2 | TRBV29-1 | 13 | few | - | CSFLGSNTGELFF | TGCAGCTTTCTAGGATCGAACACCGGGGAGCTGTTTTTT
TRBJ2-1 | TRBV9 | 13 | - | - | CASSVADYNEQFF | TGTGCCAGCAGCGTAGCGGATTACAATGAGCAGTTCTTC
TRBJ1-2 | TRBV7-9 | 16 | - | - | CASSLHSQAPKKGYTF | TGTGCCAGCAGCTTGCACAGTCAGGCGCCCAAAAAGGGCTACACCTTC
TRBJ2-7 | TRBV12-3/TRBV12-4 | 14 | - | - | CASSPKGRSYEQYF | TGTGCCAGCAGTCCGAAGGGCCGCTCCTACGAGCAGTACTTC
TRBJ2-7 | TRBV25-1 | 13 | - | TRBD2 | CASDRGGDYEQYF | TGTGCCAGCGACCGGGGGGGCGACTACGAGCAGTACTTC
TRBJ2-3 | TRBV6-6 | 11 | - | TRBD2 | CASTWTRTQYF | TGTGCCAGCACCTGGACTAGGACGCAGTATTTT
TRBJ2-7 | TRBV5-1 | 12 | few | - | CASSPTTYEQYF | TGCGCCAGCAGCCCAACGACGTACGAGCAGTACTTC
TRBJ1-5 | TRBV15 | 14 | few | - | CATSRDLYDQPQHF | TGTGCCACCAGCAGAGATTTGTATGATCAGCCCCAGCATTTT
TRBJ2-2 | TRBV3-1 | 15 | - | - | CASSPPTGITGELFF | TGTGCCAGCAGCCCCCCGACGGGGATCACCGGGGAGCTGTTTTTT
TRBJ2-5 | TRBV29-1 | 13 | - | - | CSVEEWVEETQYF | TGCAGCGTTGAAGAGTGGGTAGAAGAGACCCAGTACTTC
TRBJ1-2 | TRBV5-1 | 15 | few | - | CASSLESAGTSGYTF | TGCGCCAGCAGCTTGGAATCTGCAGGGACGTCCGGCTACACCTTC
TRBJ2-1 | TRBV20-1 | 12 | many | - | CSASAQGNEQFF | TGCAGTGCTTCGGCGCAGGGCAATGAGCAGTTCTTC
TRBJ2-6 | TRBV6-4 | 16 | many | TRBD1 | CASSDGTGEGANVLTF | TGTGCCAGCAGTGACGGGACAGGGGAAGGGGCCAACGTCCTGACTTTC
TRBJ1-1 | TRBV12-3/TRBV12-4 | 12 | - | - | CASSPSGTEAFF | TGTGCCAGCAGCCCGAGTGGCACTGAAGCTTTCTTT
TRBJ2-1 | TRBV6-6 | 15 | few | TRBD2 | CASRFGGGSYNEQFF | TGTGCCAGTCGCTTCGGCGGGGGAAGCTACAATGAGCAGTTCTTC